Presented here are 21 T cell receptor beta chains from one specimen sequenced in a study of graft-versus-host responses after intestinal transplantation. Sequencing used immunoSEQ multiplex PCR; TCRdb keeps in-frame clones, though not all of them. The sample shows tens of thousands of clones, approximately 91% of them seen only once. No antigen has been identified for these receptors. The sequencing here drew on unstimulated CD8+ T cells sorted from spleen or lymph node cells, taken before transplant. The receptor set was obtained from a human donor who was the organ donor for an intestinal transplant.

The rearrangement links TRBV28 to TRBJ2-7, with D possibly being TRBD2 (5 bases). CDR3 length equals 15 residues. CDR1 is MDHEN, CDR2 SYDVKM, per germline. V was shortened by 7 bases and J by 5 bases, with 21 bases between the two germline ends. This CDR3 reads CASTWETPKFHEQYF. The CDR3 DNA reads TGTGCCAGCACTTGGGAGACTCCAAAATTCCACGAGCAGTACTTC.

The genes are TRBV29-1 and TRBJ1-3; 8 bases fit TRBD1. This CDR3 comprises 15 residues. Germline CDR1 reads SQVTM; CDR2 reads ANQGSEA. The J segment lost 1 base and the V segment lost 0 bases, leaving 2 bases of the junction unmatched. The CDR3 loop reads CSVEDWTGSGNTIYF. CDR3 bases: TGCAGCGTTGAAGATTGGACAGGGTCTGGAAACACCATATATTTT. Looking up the rest from reference TRBV29-1 and TRBJ1-3 gives the full variable domain: SAVISQKPSRDICQRGTSLTIQCQVDSQVTMMFWYRQQPGQSLTLIATANQGSEATYESGFVIDKFPISRPNLTFSTLTVSNMSPEDSSIYLCSVEDWTGSGNTIYFGEGSWLTVV.

This clone is medium-sized in the sample. The J gene is TRBJ2-6, the V gene TRBV15; a weak D match, TRBD2 (5 bases). The germline gives CDR1 LNHNV, CDR2 YYDKDF (reference sequence). This CDR3 spans 15 amino acids. The V and J ends lost 0 bases and 3 bases respectively, with 6 bases between them. The CDR3 region is CATSRDRGGANVLTF. The CDR3 nucleotides are TGTGCCACCAGCAGAGATCGGGGTGGGGCCAACGTCCTGACTTTC. Supplemented by reference TRBV15 and TRBJ2-6, the full variable domain reads DAMVIQNPRYQVTQFGKPVTLSCSQTLNHNVMYWYQQKSSQAPKLLFHYYDKDFNNEADTPDNFQSRRPNTSFCFLDIRSPGLGDTAMYLCATSRDRGGANVLTFGAGSRLTVL.

The J gene is TRBJ2-7, the V gene TRBV5-5; possible D gene TRBD1, 5 bases. CDR3 size: 16 residues. Trimming removed 4 bases at V and 7 bases at J, with 24 bases between. The V gene's germline CDR1 is SGHKS and CDR2 YYEKEE (reference sequence). CDR3 sequence: CASSHSPQGFYWEQYF. CDR3 sequence (DNA): TGTGCCAGCAGCCACTCACCTCAGGGTTTCTATTGGGAGCAGTACTTC.

This sequence joins TRBV13 and TRBJ2-1, with D possibly matching TRBD2 (6 bases). Germline-derived CDR1 and CDR2 are PRHDT and FYEKMQ (reference sequence). This CDR3 has 19 residues. The germline V and J ends were trimmed by 0 bases and 8 bases, with 26 bases remaining between them. The CDR3, as DNA: TGTGCCAGCAGCTTAGGGTTCGGCCCGGGACTCAGACTTTACGATGAGCAGTTCTTC. Protein: CASSLGFGPGLRLYDEQFF.

The chain combines TRBV5-4 with TRBJ2-7, with TRBD1 as a possible D gene (6 bases). The CDR3 sequence is 16 residues long. Deletions cut 1 base from V and 4 bases from J, with 18 bases between. Germline loops: CDR1 SGHNT, CDR2 YYREEE (reference sequence). CDR3 DNA sequence: TGTGCCAGCAGCTTGTTTCTCGACAGGAAGGCGTACGAGCAGTACTTC. Translating gives CASSLFLDRKAYEQYF.

The rearrangement uses TRBV27 and TRBJ2-1; tentatively, D is TRBD1 (5 bases). The CDR3 length is 13 residues. CDR1 MNHEY and CDR2 SMNVEV come from the germline V gene (reference sequence). The germline V and J ends were trimmed by 5 bases and 7 bases, with 12 bases remaining between them. The CDR3 spells CASSASRVNEQFF. The DNA of the CDR3 is TGTGCCAGCAGTGCCTCCAGGGTAAATGAGCAGTTCTTC.

The rearrangement joins TRBV27 to TRBJ2-3, with D maybe TRBD1 (7 bases). The CDR3 sequence is 17 residues long. CDR1 is MNHEY and CDR2 is SMNVEV in the germline V gene (reference sequence). Between the trimmed V and J ends, which lost 4 bases and 1 base, there was a span of 18 bases. The CDR3 DNA reads as TGTGCCAGCAGTTCGTCCAGGGGGGCATGGGGCACAGATACGCAGTATTTT. Amino acids: CASSSSRGAWGTDTQYF.

This chain connects TRBV6-5 to TRBJ2-7, with 7 bases lining up with TRBD1. CDR3 length equals 15 residues. V lost 6 bases and J lost 1; bases outside the gene matches: 9. Germline-derived CDR1 and CDR2 are MNHEY and SVGAGI. Here the CDR3 reads CASRHPGTESYEQYF. The CDR3 nucleotides are TGTGCCAGCAGACACCCCGGGACAGAGTCCTACGAGCAGTACTTC.

The rearrangement uses TRBV27 and TRBJ2-1; 8 nucleotides align to TRBD2. Germline CDR1 MNHEY, CDR2 SMNVEV (reference sequence). CDR3 length: 15 amino acids. The J segment lost 4 bases and the V segment lost 3 bases, leaving 5 bases of the junction unmatched. The CDR3 nucleotides are TGTGCCAGCAGTTTCGGACTAGCCGGTTACAATGAGCAGTTCTTC. Translation gives CASSFGLAGYNEQFF.

This chain joins TRBV27 and TRBJ2-7; possibly TRBD1 for D (6 bases). V was cut by 6 bases and J by 0 bases, with 12 bases left in between. This CDR3 is built from 14 residues. CDR1 is MNHEY and CDR2 is SMNVEV in the germline V gene (reference sequence). CDR3 amino acids: CASSRTARSYEQYF. CDR3 coding DNA: TGTGCCAGCAGCCGGACAGCCCGCTCCTACGAGCAGTACTTC.

V is TRBV19 and J is TRBJ2-7; 8 nucleotides line up with TRBD1. CDR3 length: 14 amino acids. CDR1 is LNHDA and CDR2 is SQIVND in the germline V gene (reference sequence). The ends lost 5 bases at V and 2 bases at J; junction bases unmatched: 5. The chain's CDR3 is CASSATGVTYEQYF. The CDR3 DNA reads TGTGCCAGTAGTGCGACAGGGGTAACCTACGAGCAGTACTTC. Based on the CDR3 plus reference TRBV19 and TRBJ2-7, the full variable domain is DGGITQSPKYLFRKEGQNVTLSCEQNLNHDAMYWYRQDPGQGLRLIYYSQIVNDFQKGDIAEGYSVSREKKESFPLTVTSAQKNPTAFYLCASSATGVTYEQYFGPGTRLTVT.

The chain links TRBV11-1 to TRBJ2-3, with D perhaps matching TRBD2 (5 bases). The CDR3 length is 14 residues. CDR1 is SGHAT and CDR2 is FQDESV in the germline V gene (reference sequence). V was clipped by 1 base and J by 4 bases, with 9 bases between them. The CDR3 region is CASSLVFGADTQYF. CDR3 coding DNA: TGTGCCAGCAGCTTAGTATTCGGGGCAGATACGCAGTATTTT.

V usage is TRBV28 and J usage is TRBJ1-2; D unclear. This CDR3 comprises 14 residues. The V and J ends lost 3 bases and 4 bases respectively, with 12 bases between them. The germline V gene has CDR1 MDHEN and CDR2 SYDVKM. The CDR3 here is CASSFLGSGYGYTF. In DNA form, the CDR3 reads TGTGCCAGCAGTTTCCTCGGATCGGGCTATGGCTACACCTTC.

The chain carries TRBV19 and TRBJ1-5; D is ambiguous. Per the germline V gene, CDR1 is LNHDA and CDR2 is SQIVND (reference sequence). The CDR3 is 15 residues long. The V end lost 5 bases, the J end lost 0 bases, and 11 bases lay between the germline ends. CDR3 amino acids: CASSLYTASNQPQHF. The CDR3 region has the DNA TGTGCCAGTAGTCTATATACCGCTAGCAATCAGCCCCAGCATTTT.

This rearrangement joins TRBV28 to TRBJ1-5; the match to TRBD1 covers 11 bases. The germline gives CDR1 MDHEN, CDR2 SYDVKM. V gave up 1 base and J gave up 0 bases; unmatched junction bases: 5. The CDR3 extends over 18 amino acids. The CDR3 loop is CASSLLGTGGVSNQPQHF. DNA of the CDR3: TGTGCCAGCAGTTTATTAGGGACAGGGGGGGTTAGCAATCAGCCCCAGCATTTT.

The V call is TRBV19, the J call TRBJ2-7; D is possibly TRBD2 (6 bases). Germline assignment: CDR1 LNHDA and CDR2 SQIVND (reference sequence). Trimming took 2 bases from V and 3 from J, leaving 14 bases between them. This CDR3 region has 15 residues. CDR3 nucleotide sequence: TGTGCCAGTAGTATAACTAGCAGCCAGTACTACGAGCAGTACTTC. Translation gives CASSITSSQYYEQYF.

The chain uses TRBV18 and TRBJ2-7, with a weak D call TRBD2 (6 bases). From germline, CDR1 is KGHSH and CDR2 LQKENI. V dropped 5 bases and J dropped 4 bases, with 15 bases sitting between them. The CDR3 is 14 residues long. The CDR3 nucleotides are TGTGCCAGCTCAACGGGACTTTCCCTTTACGAGCAGTACTTC. It encodes CASSTGLSLYEQYF.

The chain combines TRBV27 with TRBJ2-2; tentative D call: TRBD1 (6 bases). This CDR3 is built from 14 residues. V lost 2 bases and J 4 bases, leaving 8 bases between the germline ends. Germline-derived CDR1 and CDR2 are MNHEY and SMNVEV (reference sequence). CDR3 loop: CASSLGRGTGELFF. The CDR3, as DNA: TGTGCCAGCAGTTTAGGCAGGGGCACCGGGGAGCTGTTTTTT.

This clone appeared once. The V call is TRBV5-1, the J call TRBJ2-7, with TRBD1 matching over 7 bases. The germline V gene has CDR1 SGHRS and CDR2 YFSETQ. This CDR3 has 13 residues. V gave up 4 bases and J gave up 2 bases; unmatched junction bases: 3. In DNA, the CDR3 is TGCGCCAGCAGCGGGGACAGTCCCTACGAGCAGTACTTC. Protein product: CASSGDSPYEQYF.

The chain links TRBV28 to TRBJ2-1, with 8 bases matching TRBD1. The CDR3 extends over 14 amino acids. Germline V gene data show CDR1 as MDHEN and CDR2 as SYDVKM. The J segment lost 5 bases and the V segment lost 2 bases, leaving 2 bases of the junction unmatched. CDR3 protein: CASSLVTGDNEQFF. DNA of the CDR3: TGTGCCAGCAGTTTAGTGACAGGGGACAATGAGCAGTTCTTC.